The clone carrying this T cell receptor beta chain was seen a single time. Authors' processing steps: Quantification of nucleated cells was approximated via reference gene primer amplification. Using immunoSEQ multiplex PCR, the repertoire was profiled, and TCRdb retains in-frame clones only, with some absent. V, J and clone size are those of that table, while D and trimming were read from the DNA. Here the sample spans about 74,000 clones, roughly 84% being singletons. The germline V gene has CDR1 SGHRS and CDR2 YFSETQ. The J segment lost 10 bases and the V segment lost 3 bases, leaving 19 bases of the junction unmatched. The CDR3 covers 17 residues. The sample belongs to a study of blood T cell repertoires in COVID-19. About the research overall: Italy, Spain and the United States were the sources of the convalescent and acute COVID-19 samples. PBMCs, B-cell-depleted T cells, or T cells were the source of the cDNA or gDNA that made up the material.

The specimen sequenced was peripheral blood. This chain connects TRBV5-1 to TRBJ1-2; 9 bases are a match to TRBD1. This sequence originates from a man aged 65 to 79 with active or convalescent COVID-19. The CDR3 loop reads CASSSNSQTGTGSPYTF. CDR3 nucleotide sequence: TGCGCCAGCAGCTCGAACTCCCAAACCGGGACAGGGAGTCCCTACACCTTC.